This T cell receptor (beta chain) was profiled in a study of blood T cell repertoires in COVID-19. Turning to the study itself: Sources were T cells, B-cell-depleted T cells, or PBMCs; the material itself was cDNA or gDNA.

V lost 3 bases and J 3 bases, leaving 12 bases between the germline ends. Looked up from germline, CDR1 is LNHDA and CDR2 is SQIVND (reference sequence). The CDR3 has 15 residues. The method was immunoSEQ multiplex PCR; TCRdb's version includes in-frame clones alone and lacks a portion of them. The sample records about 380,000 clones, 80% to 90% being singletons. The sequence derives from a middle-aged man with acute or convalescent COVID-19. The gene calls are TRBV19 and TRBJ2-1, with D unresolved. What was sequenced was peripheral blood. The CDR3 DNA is TGTGCCAGTAGTATTATGGCTCCTCTCTACAATGAGCAGTTCTTC. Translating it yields CASSIMAPLYNEQFF. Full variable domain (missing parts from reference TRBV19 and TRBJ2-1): DGGITQSPKYLFRKEGQNVTLSCEQNLNHDAMYWYRQDPGQGLRLIYYSQIVNDFQKGDIAEGYSVSREKKESFPLTVTSAQKNPTAFYLCASSIMAPLYNEQFFGPGTRLTVL.